This entry is about one T cell receptor beta chain. The target antigen is unknown. This sample was taken from a study of T-cell reconstitution after alpha-beta-depleted transplantation in children. Regarding the study as a whole: Diversity and T-cell counts at one year after transplant derived mostly from new T cells.

V dropped 0 bases and J dropped 4; count of bases not matched to a gene: 6. Germline V gene sequence: CDR1 DFQATT, CDR2 SNEGSKA (reference sequence). This CDR3 comprises 15 residues. Construction of the TCRbeta library involved unique molecular identifiers. TCRdb recomputed calls from the PCR reads with MiXCR, one row per CDR3 protein. Of approximately 500,000 distinct CDR3 sequences in the sample, 8% to 11% were seen once. This clonotype was obtained from a child aged 2 to 15 with inherited bone marrow failure, due to receive a stem cell transplant. This chain links TRBV20-1 with TRBJ2-3, with 8 nucleotides matching TRBD2. The sequencing here drew on PBMCs, taken before TCRalphabeta/CD19-depleted stem cell transplant. CDR3 sequence reads: CSARDFAGGADTQYF. The CDR3 DNA sequence: TGCAGTGCTAGAGATTTTGCGGGAGGTGCAGATACGCAGTATTTT.